The clone carrying this T cell receptor (beta chain) was counted a few times. Its matching antigen is unknown. The data are from a study of T-cell memory formation after mild COVID-19. Study as a whole: The two donors had largely donor-specific TCR clusters. Study-level points and caveats: Among clones contracting day 15 to 85, CD4/CD8 was balanced, whereas later expanders leaned CD4+. CD4+ contracting clones lay mainly in CM and EM, CD8+ ones in EMRA.

TCR alpha and TCR beta cDNA libraries carrying sample barcodes and UMIs came from 5'RACE with constant-segment primers. A single record per CDR3 protein comes from TCRdb applying MiXCR to the 5' RACE reads. Counted here are roughly 500,000 distinct CDR3 sequences, over 20% occurring once; the ten biggest clones make up 12%. The sequence was obtained from an adult woman who had mild COVID-19 (a few samples of this study predate the infection). Cell type and time point are not known. Sequenced input: PBMCs or a T cell subset sorted from them (not recorded which).

The CDR3 reads CASSLPGQGIGGELFF. The CDR3 DNA follows: TGTGCCAGCAGCTTACCGGGACAGGGTATCGGCGGGGAGCTGTTTTTT. V gene TRBV7-6 combines with J gene TRBJ2-2, with 9 bases fitting TRBD1. The CDR3 covers 16 residues. CDR1 is SGHVS, CDR2 FNYEAQ, per germline. With 2 bases clipped from V and 7 bases from J, the junction kept 8 bases outside the gene matches.